Listed below are T cell receptor beta chains from one sample, sequenced in a study of blood T cell repertoires in COVID-19. The table came from immunoSEQ multiplex PCR; TCRdb's copy has only in-frame clones and leaves some out. This sample yields 200,000 to 300,000 clones, of which about 83% are seen a single time; roughly 5.5% belongs to the top ten. Sequencing used peripheral blood. Receptor source: a human donor in a cohort sampled during active COVID-19. CDR3s include the opening cysteine and the closing phenylalanine or tryptophan. D genes are given only for firm matches. Clone size appears in some rows only: once, few, many, or a class for an expanded clone.

cdr3_aa cdr3_nt cdr3_length clone_size j_call v_call d_call
CASSTGNYNSPLHF TGTGCCAGCAGCACAGGGAATTATAATTCACCCCTCCACTTT 14 NA TRBJ1-6 TRBV9 NA
CASSPGTSGSFDEQFF TGTGCCAGCAGCCCCGGGACTAGCGGGAGCTTCGATGAGCAGTTCTTC 16 NA TRBJ2-1 TRBV27 TRBD2
CASGDRQGAYEQYF TGCGCCAGCGGCGACCGACAGGGGGCATACGAGCAGTACTTC 14 many TRBJ2-7 TRBV10-2 TRBD1
CASSISRRRGHQPQHF TGTGCCAGTAGTATTTCAAGAAGAAGGGGGCATCAGCCCCAGCATTTT 16 once TRBJ1-5 TRBV19 TRBD1
CASSEWGISTDTQYF TGTGCCAGCAGTGAGTGGGGCATTTCCACAGATACGCAGTATTTT 15 NA TRBJ2-3 TRBV6-1 NA
CASSEELLAGDTGELFF TGCGCCAGCAGTGAGGAACTGTTAGCGGGAGACACCGGGGAGCTGTTTTTT 17 NA TRBJ2-2 TRBV10-1 TRBD2
CATSRDQGSNEKLFF TGTGCCACCAGCAGAGATCAGGGATCGAATGAAAAACTGTTTTTT 15 NA TRBJ1-4 TRBV15 NA
CAWSATGAEAFF TGTGCCTGGAGTGCCACAGGGGCTGAAGCTTTCTTT 12 NA TRBJ1-1 TRBV30 TRBD1
CASSRRQGAGTDTQYF TGTGCCAGCTCCCGTCGGCAGGGGGCTGGCACAGATACGCAGTATTTT 16 NA TRBJ2-3 TRBV11-1 TRBD1
CASSVGQEYEQYF TGTGCCAGCAGCGTGGGGCAGGAGTACGAGCAGTACTTC 13 NA TRBJ2-7 TRBV28 NA
CASSFTGTGDYGYTF TGTGCCAGCAGTTTTACCGGGACAGGGGACTATGGCTACACCTTC 15 NA TRBJ1-2 TRBV6-6 TRBD1
CASSQEPRTGFAYSNQPQHF TGCGCCAGCAGCCAAGAACCTAGGACAGGGTTTGCCTATAGCAATCAGCCCCAGCATTTT 20 NA TRBJ1-5 TRBV4-1 TRBD1
CATSGEYNEQFF TGTGCCACCTCAGGGGAATACAATGAGCAGTTCTTC 12 once TRBJ2-1 TRBV6-5 NA
CASSQGLGRGGRYEQYF TGCGCCAGCAGCCAAGGATTGGGGCGGGGGGGCCGGTACGAGCAGTACTTC 17 NA TRBJ2-7 TRBV4-1 TRBD2
CASSGGGHTDTQYF TGTGCCAGCAGTGGTGGGGGCCACACAGATACGCAGTATTTT 14 NA TRBJ2-3 TRBV6-4 NA
CASIGQPQHF TGTGCCAGCATCGGGCAGCCCCAGCATTTT 10 NA TRBJ1-5 TRBV19 NA
CASSDPVQAPTTDTQYF TGCGCCAGCAGTGATCCCGTCCAGGCACCTACGACAGATACGCAGTATTTT 17 NA TRBJ2-3 TRBV10-1 NA
CASSLRTGQGYGGELFF TGTGCCAGCAGTTTAAGAACGGGACAGGGCTATGGCGGGGAGCTGTTTTTT 17 NA TRBJ2-2 TRBV28 TRBD1